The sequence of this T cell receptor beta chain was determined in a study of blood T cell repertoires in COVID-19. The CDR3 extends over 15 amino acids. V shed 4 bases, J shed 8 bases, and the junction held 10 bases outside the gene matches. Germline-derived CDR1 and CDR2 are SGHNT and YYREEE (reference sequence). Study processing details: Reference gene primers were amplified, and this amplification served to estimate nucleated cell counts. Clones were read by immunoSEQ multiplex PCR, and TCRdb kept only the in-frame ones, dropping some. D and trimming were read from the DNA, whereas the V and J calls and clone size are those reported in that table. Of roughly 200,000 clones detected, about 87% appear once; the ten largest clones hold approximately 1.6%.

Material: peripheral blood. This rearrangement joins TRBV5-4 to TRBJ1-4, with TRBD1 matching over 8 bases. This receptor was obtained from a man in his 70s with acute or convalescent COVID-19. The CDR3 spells CASSRKTGETEKLFF. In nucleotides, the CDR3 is TGTGCCAGCAGCAGAAAGACAGGGGAAACAGAAAAACTGTTTTTT.